The 28 T cell receptor beta chains presented below share a single source sample, sequenced in a study of technical replicates of blood from a few donors. Sequencing used immunoSEQ multiplex PCR; TCRdb keeps in-frame clones, though not all of them. The repertoire consists of tens of thousands of clones, with roughly 97% occurring once and the leading ten covering about 0.28%. Sample: T cells isolated from PBMCs. The receptor set was obtained from a human donor in good health.

V usage is TRBV6-1 and J usage is TRBJ1-5; D not certain. The germline CDR1 and CDR2 sequences are MNHNS and SASEGT. The CDR3 has 11 residues. Trimming left V 6 bases short and J 5 bases short, with 5 bases between. CDR3 amino acids: CASSQYQPQHF. The CDR3 nucleotides read TGTGCCAGCAGCCAATATCAGCCCCAGCATTTT.

The chain is built from TRBV2 and TRBJ1-1; maybe TRBD1 (5 bases). CDR1 and CDR2 from the germline V gene are SNHLY and FYNNEI. Trimming left V 6 bases short and J 0 bases short, with 17 bases between. The CDR3 has 16 amino acids. The CDR3 DNA reads TGTGCCAGCAGACTTATAACAGGAAACATGAACACTGAAGCTTTCTTT. Protein sequence: CASRLITGNMNTEAFF. The full variable domain, its missing parts supplied by reference TRBV2 and TRBJ1-1, is EPEVTQTPSHQVTQMGQEVILRCVPISNHLYFYWYRQILGQKVEFLVSFYNNEISEKSEIFDDQFSVERPDGSNFTLKIRSTKLEDSAMYFCASRLITGNMNTEAFFGQGTRLTVV.

The chain links TRBV4-3 to TRBJ1-5; tentative D call: TRBD1 (5 bases). V gave up 4 bases and J gave up 2 bases, with 12 bases separating them. The length of the CDR3 is 15 residues. Germline V lookup: CDR1 LGHNA, CDR2 YSLEER. The CDR3 coding sequence is TGCGCCAGCAGCCGCTATACGGGGGGCAATCAGCCCCAGCATTTT. This encodes CASSRYTGGNQPQHF.

The genes are TRBV4-1 and TRBJ2-1, with 7 nucleotides matching TRBD2. Germline-derived CDR1 and CDR2 are MGHRA and YSYEKL. CDR3 length: 14 residues. V shed 1 base and J 13 bases; nucleotides not matched to a gene: 10. The CDR3 DNA follows: TGCGCCAGCAGCCAAGTTACAACGAGCGGGATCCAGTTCTTC. Its translation: CASSQVTTSGIQFF.

The CDR3 sequence: CASSLPPLAGGFNEQFF. The CDR3 nucleotides read TGTGCCAGCAGTTTGCCCCCGCTAGCGGGAGGGTTCAATGAGCAGTTCTTC. The J gene is TRBJ2-1, the V gene TRBV28; TRBD2 aligns across 12 bases. The length of the CDR3 is 17 residues. CDR1 is MDHEN and CDR2 is SYDVKM in the germline V gene. The junction had 9 bases not matched to a gene; V was cut back by 3 bases and J by 6 bases.

The chain employs TRBV27 and TRBJ1-1; perhaps TRBD1 as D (5 bases). Germline V CDR1 and CDR2: MNHEY, SMNVEV (reference sequence). This CDR3 is built from 13 residues. Trimming took off 7 bases at V and 1 base at J, with 10 bases between the two ends. This CDR3 reads CASNLQGNTEAFF. CDR3 sequence (DNA): TGTGCCAGCAACCTCCAGGGGAACACTGAAGCTTTCTTT.

The rearrangement uses TRBV7-6 and TRBJ1-1; TRBD1 matches 7 bases. The length of the CDR3 is 15 residues. The ends lost 0 bases at V and 4 bases at J; junction bases unmatched: 5. Germline lookup yields CDR1 SGHVS and CDR2 FNYEAQ. The CDR3 DNA is TGTGCCAGCAGCTTAGCGACAGGGCGGGTCACTGAAGCTTTCTTT. It specifies CASSLATGRVTEAFF.

V and J are TRBV7-8 and TRBJ2-1, with 11 bases matching TRBD2. Germline V gives CDR1 SGHVS, CDR2 FQNEAQ. V lost 4 bases and J lost 7; bases outside the gene matches: 9. The length of the CDR3 is 16 residues. The CDR3 DNA is TGTGCCAGCAGCTCGAAACTAGCGGGAGTAGTTAATGAGCAGTTCTTC. Translated: CASSSKLAGVVNEQFF.

This chain joins TRBV5-6 and TRBJ1-1; no reliable D call. The CDR3 has 12 amino acids. Trimming shortened V by 0 bases and J by 10 bases, and 10 bases separated the two germline ends. CDR1 is SGHDT, CDR2 YYEEEE, per germline. The CDR3 bases are TGTGCCAGCAGCTTGGCGAGTGTTAGAGCTTTCTTT. Translation gives CASSLASVRAFF.

This chain links TRBV5-4 with TRBJ2-3, with 7 bases that match TRBD1. In germline, CDR1 is SGHNT, CDR2 YYREEE (reference sequence). The CDR3 extends over 14 amino acids. V was pared by 4 bases and J by 2 bases, with 4 bases of the junction left unmatched. For the CDR3, the DNA is TGTGCCAGCAGCAGGGGGCGCGACACAGATACGCAGTATTTT. Translation gives CASSRGRDTDTQYF.

CDR3 in DNA: TGTGCCAGCAGCTTAGATGAGAGGGGGGGACAGCCCCAGCATTTT. Translating gives CASSLDERGGQPQHF. V usage is TRBV7-9 and J usage is TRBJ1-5; D may be TRBD1 (6 bases). The CDR3 contains 15 residues. Trimming left V 1 base short and J 7 bases short, with 14 bases between. The germline gives CDR1 SEHNR, CDR2 FQNEAQ (reference sequence). Based on the CDR3 plus reference TRBV7-9 and TRBJ1-5, the full variable domain is DTGVSQNPRHKITKRGQNVTFRCDPISEHNRLYWYRQTLGQGPEFLTYFQNEAQLEKSRLLSDRFSAERPKGSFSTLEIQRTEQGDSAMYLCASSLDERGGQPQHFGDGTRLSIL.

This chain uses TRBV7-3 with TRBJ2-7; 7 nucleotides line up with TRBD2. The length of the CDR3 is 14 residues. Trimming at V came to 2 bases and at J to 3 bases, leaving 4 bases not matched to a gene. Germline values: CDR1 SGHTA, CDR2 FQGTGA. The CDR3 region is CASSLAGVGYEQYF. CDR3 DNA sequence: TGTGCCAGCAGCTTAGCGGGGGTAGGCTACGAGCAGTACTTC. Full variable domain (rest looked up from reference TRBV7-3 and TRBJ2-7): GAGVSQTPSNKVTEKGKYVELRCDPISGHTALYWYRQSLGQGPEFLIYFQGTGAADDSGLPNDRFFAVRPEGSVSTLKIQRTERGDSAVYLCASSLAGVGYEQYFGPGTRLTVT.

The chain uses TRBV7-3 and TRBJ1-2; D perhaps matches TRBD1 (6 bases). Germline V lookup: CDR1 SGHTA, CDR2 FQGTGA. The CDR3 totals 13 residues. V lost 2 bases to trimming and J lost 8 bases, with 12 bases between them. In DNA form, the CDR3 reads TGTGCCAGCAGCTTAGCTACAGGGCAGGGCTACACCTTC. Amino acid sequence: CASSLATGQGYTF. Drawing the rest from reference TRBV7-3 and TRBJ1-2, the complete variable domain is GAGVSQTPSNKVTEKGKYVELRCDPISGHTALYWYRQSLGQGPEFLIYFQGTGAADDSGLPNDRFFAVRPEGSVSTLKIQRTERGDSAVYLCASSLATGQGYTFGSGTRLTVV.

This chain joins TRBV7-9 and TRBJ1-1; D gene ambiguous. V lost 8 bases to trimming and J lost 6 bases, with 7 bases between them. CDR3 length equals 10 residues. In germline, CDR1 is SEHNR, CDR2 FQNEAQ (reference sequence). In DNA, the CDR3 is TGTGCCAGCGCGGGCCCTGAAGCTTTCTTT. This codes for CASAGPEAFF. The full variable domain, rest sourced from reference TRBV7-9 and TRBJ1-1, is DTGVSQNPRHKITKRGQNVTFRCDPISEHNRLYWYRQTLGQGPEFLTYFQNEAQLEKSRLLSDRFSAERPKGSFSTLEIQRTEQGDSAMYLCASAGPEAFFGQGTRLTVV.

This rearrangement joins TRBV7-3 to TRBJ2-3; D is possibly TRBD1 (6 bases). Trimming shortened V by 0 bases and J by 0 bases, and 13 bases separated the two germline ends. The CDR3 covers 17 residues. Germline V CDR1 and CDR2: SGHTA, FQGTGA. In DNA, the CDR3 is TGTGCCAGCAGCTTAACAGGGTGGGGGCGAAGCACAGATACGCAGTATTTT. Protein sequence: CASSLTGWGRSTDTQYF.

The sample holds one count of this clone. CDR3 loop: CASSLLAGVLAEQYF. The CDR3 DNA is TGTGCCAGCAGCTTACTCGCGGGAGTCCTGGCCGAGCAGTACTTC. The rearrangement links TRBV7-6 to TRBJ2-7; TRBD2 matches at 7 bases. Looked up from germline, CDR1 is SGHVS and CDR2 is FNYEAQ. This CDR3 is 15 amino acids long. The junction had 10 bases not matched to a gene; V was cut back by 2 bases and J by 6 bases. The whole variable domain, filled in from reference TRBV7-6 and TRBJ2-7, reads GAGVSQSPRYKVTKRGQDVALRCDPISGHVSLYWYRQALGQGPEFLTYFNYEAQQDKSGLPNDRFSAERPEGSISTLTIQRTEQRDSAMYRCASSLLAGVLAEQYFGPGTRLTVT.

V usage is TRBV5-1 and J usage is TRBJ2-5; TRBD1 is a possible D gene (5 bases). Trimming removed 2 bases from V and 0 bases from J, with 8 bases in between. The CDR3 has 14 amino acids. From germline, CDR1 is SGHRS and CDR2 YFSETQ. The CDR3 coding sequence is TGCGCCAGCAGCTTAGGGGCATACCAAGAGACCCAGTACTTC. Translating gives CASSLGAYQETQYF.

V is TRBV10-3 and J is TRBJ2-2, with 9 bases aligning to TRBD1. This CDR3 has 15 amino acids. The trim removed 11 bases at V and 7 bases at J, leaving 14 bases unmatched. From germline, CDR1 is ENHRY and CDR2 SYGVKD. As DNA, the CDR3 is TGTGCCGTAAACACGGGACAGGGTAACCACGGGGAGCTGTTTTTT. Translated, it gives CAVNTGQGNHGELFF.

The V gene is TRBV7-6, the J gene TRBJ1-1; a possible D gene is TRBD1 (5 bases). Between the trimmed V and J ends, which lost 3 bases and 6 bases, there was a span of 17 bases. This CDR3 is built from 15 residues. Germline values: CDR1 SGHVS, CDR2 FNYEAQ. The CDR3 DNA follows: TGTGCCAGCAGCTTCCGAACAGGACAAGGCGCTGAAGCTTTCTTT. Translating gives CASSFRTGQGAEAFF.

This chain connects TRBV5-8 to TRBJ1-4, with 11 bases matching TRBD1. The CDR3 is 15 amino acids. CDR1 and CDR2 (germline): SGHTS, YDEGEE. V was pared by 0 bases and J by 7 bases, with 2 bases of the junction left unmatched. CDR3 DNA sequence: TGTGCCAGCAGCTTGGAAGGGACAGGGGGTGAAAAACTGTTTTTT. This sequence encodes CASSLEGTGGEKLFF.

The chain joins TRBV18 to TRBJ1-3; the D is unclear. Germline V CDR1 and CDR2: KGHSH, LQKENI. V was shortened by 6 bases and J by 4 bases, with 16 bases between the two germline ends. The CDR3 has 15 amino acids. The CDR3 DNA sequence: TGTGCCAGCTCGGCACCGGGAACATTGGGAAACACCATATATTTT. Its translation: CASSAPGTLGNTIYF.

J is TRBJ2-5 and V is TRBV7-6; no reliable D call. V shed 5 bases and J shed 5 bases, with 9 bases lying between them. CDR1 is SGHVS and CDR2 is FNYEAQ in the germline V gene. CDR3 size: 12 residues. CDR3 in DNA: TGTGCCAGCAGCCAGGAACTGGAGACCCAGTACTTC. Protein sequence: CASSQELETQYF.

The chain recombines TRBV10-2 with TRBJ2-2; 9 nucleotides agree with TRBD1. This CDR3 is built from 13 residues. CDR1 and CDR2 from the germline V gene are WSHSY and SAAADI. The CDR3 spells CATGGGPTGELFF. CDR3 nucleotides: TGCGCGACAGGGGGAGGGCCGACCGGGGAGCTGTTTTTT.

The chain has TRBV11-2 and TRBJ2-1, with D possibly matching TRBD2 (5 bases). The CDR3 is 15 amino acids. Trimming removed 6 bases from V and 7 bases from J, with 19 bases in between. Germline V gives CDR1 SGHAT, CDR2 FQNNGV. The CDR3 spells CASRSLANGRNEQFF. The CDR3 DNA is TGTGCCAGCAGGTCCCTAGCAAATGGTAGGAATGAGCAGTTCTTC.

The V call is TRBV6-6, the J call TRBJ2-7; the D gene is possibly TRBD2 (6 bases). Looked up from germline, CDR1 is MNHNY and CDR2 is SVGAGI (reference sequence). The V end lost 2 bases, the J end lost 6 bases, and 11 bases lay between the germline ends. The CDR3 is 13 residues long. The CDR3 DNA sequence: TGTGCCAGCAGTTACAAGGCGGGAACCGAGCAGTACTTC. It codes for CASSYKAGTEQYF.

The chain couples TRBV6-5 to TRBJ2-2; D gene ambiguous. The CDR3 has 13 amino acids. V lost 6 bases to trimming and J lost 4 bases, with 9 bases between them. Looked up from germline, CDR1 is MNHEY and CDR2 is SVGAGI. The CDR3 nucleotides read TGTGCCAGCAGGCAAAGGAGCACCGGGGAGCTGTTTTTT. This sequence encodes CASRQRSTGELFF.

The chain combines TRBV7-6 with TRBJ2-3; unclear D gene. The germline gives CDR1 SGHVS, CDR2 FNYEAQ. The V end was cut by 5 bases, the J end by 4 bases, with 7 bases between. The CDR3 sequence is 12 residues long. The DNA for the CDR3 is TGTGCCAGCAGCCTAAACGCAGATACGCAGTATTTT. Its translation is CASSLNADTQYF.

The chain carries TRBV6-6 and TRBJ2-2; D ambiguous. The CDR3 is made up of 11 amino acids. V dropped 5 bases and J dropped 5 bases, with 3 bases sitting between them. Germline V lookup: CDR1 MNHNY, CDR2 SVGAGI (reference sequence). CDR3 sequence (DNA): TGTGCCAGCAGTATAACCGGGGAGCTGTTTTTT. Its translation is CASSITGELFF.